This entry features one TCR beta chain sequence. Time point here: pre-treatment sample, taken before nivolumab and TIL therapy. This was the immunoSEQ v3 assay. Assay used: immunoSEQ multiplex PCR; TCRdb lists only in-frame clones, some missing. The data hold 9,500 to 15,000 clones, with more than 75% observed a single time. V lost 2 bases and J lost 2, with 7 bases in between. In germline, CDR1 is MNHEY, CDR2 SMNVEV (reference sequence). The CDR3 length is 15 residues. This sample is drawn from a study of TIL therapy for anti-PD-1-resistant metastatic lung cancer. Study overall: Median patient age was 54, ranging about 38-80 years. Median tumor mutation burden was 1.5 mutations per megabase.

The chain uses TRBV27 and TRBJ2-6; no clear D gene. This specimen consisted of blood, obtained at baseline. This TCR derives from a person between 30 and 80 years old with non-small cell lung cancer. This chain's CDR3 is CASSLKGTGANVLTF. Written as DNA, the CDR3 is TGTGCCAGCAGTTTAAAGGGAACTGGGGCCAACGTCCTGACTTTC.